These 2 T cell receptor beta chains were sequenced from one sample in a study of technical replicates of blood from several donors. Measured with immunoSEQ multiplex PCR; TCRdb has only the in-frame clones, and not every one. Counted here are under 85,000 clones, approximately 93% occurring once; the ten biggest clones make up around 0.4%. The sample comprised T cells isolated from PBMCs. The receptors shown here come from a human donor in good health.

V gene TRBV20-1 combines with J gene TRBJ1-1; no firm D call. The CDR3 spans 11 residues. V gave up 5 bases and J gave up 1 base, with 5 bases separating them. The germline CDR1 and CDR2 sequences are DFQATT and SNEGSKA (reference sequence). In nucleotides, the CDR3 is TGCAGTGCTCTAAAGAACACTGAAGCTTTCTTT. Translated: CSALKNTEAFF.

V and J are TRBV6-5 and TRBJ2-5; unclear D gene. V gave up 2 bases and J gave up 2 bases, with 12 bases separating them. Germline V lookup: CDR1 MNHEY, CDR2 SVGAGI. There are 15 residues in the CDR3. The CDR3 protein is CASSYVRSLQETQYF. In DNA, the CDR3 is TGTGCCAGCAGTTACGTCAGGTCTCTTCAAGAGACCCAGTACTTC.